A single sample is the source of the 14 T cell receptor beta chains below, sequenced in a study of shared clonotypes between healthy human individuals. Method: immunoSEQ multiplex PCR; TCRdb's copy keeps in-frame clones and lacks some. The table lists fewer than 850,000 clones, 90% of them singletons. Material: memory CD8+ T cells from PBMCs. The subset denotes: CD45RO+ cells pooled with CCR7-negative TemRA cells. These receptors all stem from a man aged 18 to 29 in good health. Some clones in this sample may be carry-over from other donors' samples.

V usage is TRBV5-4 and J usage is TRBJ2-1; 9 positions match TRBD2. Trimming at V came to 1 base and at J to 10 bases, leaving 6 bases not matched to a gene. The length of the CDR3 is 14 residues. Germline CDR1 SGHNT, CDR2 YYREEE (reference sequence). CDR3 in DNA: TGTGCCAGCAGCTTGAAGACTAGCGGAACGGAGCAGTTCTTC. Protein: CASSLKTSGTEQFF.

The V call is TRBV5-6, the J call TRBJ2-6; D uncertain. V shed 1 base and J shed 0 bases, with 11 bases lying between them. Germline CDR1 reads SGHDT; CDR2 reads YYEEEE. The CDR3 length is 17 residues. The CDR3 loop is CASSLNSDSSGANVLTF. The CDR3 DNA sequence: TGTGCCAGCAGCTTGAACAGCGATAGCTCTGGGGCCAACGTCCTGACTTTC.

With regard to this clone: The same CDR3 arises from other DNA sequences in this sample as well. The chain couples TRBV5-1 to TRBJ2-7; D not resolved. V dropped 0 bases and J dropped 4 bases, with 8 bases sitting between them. Germline CDR1 and CDR2: SGHRS and YFSETQ. The CDR3 sequence is 13 residues long. This CDR3 is CASSLGSGYEQYF. The CDR3 DNA is TGCGCCAGCAGCTTGGGTTCGGGTTACGAGCAGTACTTC.

CDR3 region: CASSDGGRAGDEQYF. The CDR3 DNA reads as TGTGCCAGCAGCGATGGCGGGAGGGCCGGGGACGAGCAGTACTTC. The rearrangement joins TRBV9 to TRBJ2-7; 9 bases line up with TRBD2. This CDR3 has 15 amino acids. In germline, CDR1 is SGDLS, CDR2 YYNGEE. V dropped 3 bases and J dropped 5; count of bases not matched to a gene: 9. Supplemented by reference TRBV9 and TRBJ2-7, the full variable domain reads DSGVTQTPKHLITATGQRVTLRCSPRSGDLSVYWYQQSLDQGLQFLIQYYNGEERAKGNILERFSAQQFPDLHSELNLSSLELGDSALYFCASSDGGRAGDEQYFGPGTRLTVT.

The chain combines TRBV5-4 with TRBJ2-1, with 9 bases identical to TRBD2. From germline, CDR1 is SGHNT and CDR2 YYREEE (reference sequence). The CDR3 spans 15 residues. V shed 5 bases and J 2 bases; nucleotides not matched to a gene: 5. This CDR3 is CASSSREGTYNEQFF. CDR3 coding DNA: TGTGCCAGCAGTTCGCGGGAGGGGACCTACAATGAGCAGTTCTTC.

V and J are TRBV6-1 and TRBJ1-3; possibly TRBD1 for D (6 bases). CDR1 is MNHNS and CDR2 is SASEGT in the germline V gene. V was shortened by 6 bases and J by 2 bases, with 14 bases between the two germline ends. The CDR3 is 15 amino acids. The CDR3 spells CASREDRFAGNTIYF. CDR3 DNA sequence: TGTGCCAGCAGGGAGGACAGATTCGCTGGAAACACCATATATTTT.

This clone was seen a handful of times. This chain uses TRBV30 with TRBJ1-5; TRBD1 matches 7 bases. The CDR3 spans 13 residues. The germline V gene encodes CDR1 GTSNPN and CDR2 SVGIG (reference sequence). Trimming at V came to 1 base and at J to 5 bases, leaving 2 bases not matched to a gene. The chain's CDR3 is CAWSGQGDQPQHF. The CDR3 nucleotides are TGTGCCTGGAGTGGACAGGGTGATCAGCCCCAGCATTTT.

As for this clone: This sample also contains other DNA sequences that code for the same CDR3. The genes are TRBV27 and TRBJ2-7, with 10 bases identical to TRBD1. The CDR3 is 14 residues long. The V and J ends lost 6 bases and 2 bases, in that order; junction bases with no gene match: 4. CDR1 and CDR2 from the germline V gene are MNHEY and SMNVEV (reference sequence). The CDR3 region has the DNA TGTGCCAGCAGCCCTGGACAGGGGGCCTACGAGCAGTACTTC. Translation: CASSPGQGAYEQYF.

J is TRBJ1-1 and V is TRBV5-1; D is unresolved. This CDR3 is 14 amino acids long. Germline V gene sequence: CDR1 SGHRS, CDR2 YFSETQ. With 3 bases removed from V and 1 base from J, the gap between germline ends came to 10 bases. This CDR3 is CASSSPTSNTEAFF. CDR3 DNA sequence: TGCGCCAGCAGCTCTCCGACGTCGAACACTGAAGCTTTCTTT.

V is TRBV7-2 and J is TRBJ2-5; 7 bases map to TRBD1. CDR3 length: 15 residues. CDR1 and CDR2 (germline): SGHTA, FQGNSA. J lost 5 bases, V lost 3 bases, and 9 bases had no gene match. The CDR3 DNA sequence: TGTGCCAGCAGCTTGGGGGACAGAGGTTCGGAGACCCAGTACTTC. This sequence encodes CASSLGDRGSETQYF.

The chain couples TRBV7-6 to TRBJ2-2; the D call may be TRBD1 or TRBD2 (5 bases each). Germline loops: CDR1 SGHVS, CDR2 FNYEAQ. The CDR3 spans 14 residues. Trimming stripped 6 bases from V and 9 bases from J, with 17 bases between. CDR3: CASSSLQGPRELFF. The CDR3 coding sequence is TGTGCCAGCAGTTCCCTTCAGGGACCTCGGGAGCTGTTTTTT.

This chain links TRBV5-1 with TRBJ2-4; TRBD2 agrees at 12 bases. The CDR3 consists of 17 residues. V shed 4 bases, J shed 9 bases, and the junction held 14 bases outside the gene matches. Germline V lookup: CDR1 SGHRS, CDR2 YFSETQ. The DNA of the CDR3 is TGCGCCAGCAGCCCAGTTCTAGCGGGAGGGAACAGGGGCATTCAGTACTTC. It specifies CASSPVLAGGNRGIQYF.

DNA for the CDR3: TGTGCCAGCAGCTTGGAGGCCGAGGCCCGGGACAATGAGCAGTTCTTC. Its protein product is CASSLEAEARDNEQFF. The chain is built from TRBV5-6 and TRBJ2-1; D call uncertain. CDR1 is SGHDT, CDR2 YYEEEE, per germline. CDR3 size: 16 residues. V dropped 0 bases and J dropped 5 bases, with 15 bases sitting between them.

A word on this clone: At one boundary the junction diverges from the germline segment, which might be a read error. The rearrangement joins TRBV11-2 to TRBJ2-1; TRBD1 might be the D (6 bases). This CDR3 region has 12 residues. Germline-derived CDR1 and CDR2 are SGHAT and FQNNGV. CDR3 sequence: CASSSRDNEQFF. Here the CDR3 DNA reads TGTGCCAGCAGTAGTAGGGACAACGAGCAGTTCTTC.